This section outlines one TCR beta chain sequence together with its context. No antigen is known for it. This specimen comes from a study of cytomegalovirus exposure and HLA in healthy donors. The study's findings and limits: Equally common other TCR beta chains were less clonally expanded than HLA-associated ones, a later analysis found. The analysis excluded some indistinguishable V segments, including TRBV6-2 and TRBV6-3. The authors confirmed in vitro that a few CMV-associated chains were specific for CMV antigens.

All the people who gave samples were healthy bone marrow donors. The PCR contained 60 Vbeta and 13 Jbeta primers. Libraries were prepared by immunoSEQ multiplex PCR; TCRdb keeps only in-frame clonotypes and omits some of them. The top ten clones hold around 5.2% of a sample with 150,000 to 180,000 clones, more than 70% of them seen once. After removal of 5 bases from V and 4 bases from J, the junction contained 3 bases not matched to a gene. The CDR3 has 14 amino acids. From germline, CDR1 is SGHVS and CDR2 FNYEAQ. This receptor was taken from a woman in her thirties or forties in good health and CMV-seropositive. The V gene is TRBV7-6, the J gene TRBJ2-3; 10 bases match TRBD2. The material sequenced was PBMCs. The CDR3 nucleotides are TGTGCCAGCAGCCCTAGCGGGAGCGCAGATACGCAGTATTTT. It translates to CASSPSGSADTQYF.